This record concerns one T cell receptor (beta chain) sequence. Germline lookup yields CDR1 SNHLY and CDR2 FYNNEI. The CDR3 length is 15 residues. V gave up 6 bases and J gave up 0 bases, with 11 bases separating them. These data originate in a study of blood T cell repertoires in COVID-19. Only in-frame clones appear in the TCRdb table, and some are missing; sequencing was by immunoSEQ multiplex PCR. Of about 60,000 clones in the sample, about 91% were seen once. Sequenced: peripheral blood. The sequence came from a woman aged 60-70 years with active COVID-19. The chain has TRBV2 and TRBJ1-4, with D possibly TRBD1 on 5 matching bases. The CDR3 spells CASSADRTTNEKLFF. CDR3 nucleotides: TGTGCCAGCAGCGCAGACAGAACAACTAATGAAAAACTGTTTTTT.